The 18 T cell receptor beta chains listed next were all sequenced from one sample in a study of patients and donors after allogeneic stem cell transplantation. MiXCR, applied by TCRdb to the RT-PCR reads, yields one record per CDR3 protein. The sample has roughly 200,000 distinct CDR3 sequences; roughly two fifths are singletons. What was sequenced was blood, either unsorted or a sorted T cell fraction (not recorded which). The source is a human donor who was either an allogeneic HSCT recipient or a stem cell or donor lymphocyte infusion donor (not recorded which). It is not recorded whose cells these are; they may come from a transplant donor.

This chain links TRBV18 with TRBJ1-2, with 9 positions matching TRBD1. Germline CDR1 KGHSH, CDR2 LQKENI. V lost 6 bases, J lost 8 bases, and 13 bases stayed unmatched. This CDR3 spans 15 amino acids. CDR3 residues: CASSTPGDRVKGYTF. CDR3 nucleotide sequence: TGTGCCAGCTCTACCCCGGGGGACAGGGTGAAGGGCTACACCTTC.

This clonotype was picked up a small number of times. This chain links TRBV6-2 or TRBV6-3 with TRBJ2-1; D might be TRBD2 (6 bases). The germline gives CDR1 MNHEY, CDR2 SVGEGT. V was trimmed by 2 bases and J by 8 bases, leaving 13 bases between them. This CDR3 is 14 amino acids long. The CDR3 loop is CASSYRGKGYEQFF. In nucleotides, the CDR3 is TGTGCCAGCAGTTACCGCGGGAAAGGATATGAGCAGTTCTTC.

V usage is TRBV27 and J usage is TRBJ2-7; D gene ambiguous. Between the trimmed V and J ends, which lost 5 bases and 4 bases, there was a span of 12 bases. CDR1 is MNHEY, CDR2 SMNVEV, per germline (reference sequence). The CDR3 is 13 amino acids. CDR3 sequence: CASSPLDTYEQYF. For the CDR3, the DNA is TGTGCCAGCAGTCCCTTAGACACTTACGAGCAGTACTTC.

V usage is TRBV18 and J usage is TRBJ1-5, with D possibly matching TRBD1 (5 bases). The CDR3 contains 14 residues. V was pared by 0 bases and J by 4 bases, with 7 bases between. The germline CDR1 and CDR2 sequences are KGHSH and LQKENI. Here the CDR3 reads CASSPPGTNQPQHF. The CDR3 DNA is TGTGCCAGCTCACCACCCGGGACGAATCAGCCCCAGCATTTT.

This clonotype was observed a handful of times. This sequence joins TRBV9 and TRBJ1-4; the D gene is possibly TRBD1 (5 bases). The V and J ends lost 7 bases and 5 bases respectively, with 9 bases between them. CDR1 and CDR2 (germline): SGDLS, YYNGEE. The CDR3 has 12 amino acids. CDR3 nucleotide sequence: TGTGCCAGCGGCAGGGAGAATGAAAAACTGTTTTTT. This encodes CASGRENEKLFF.

This clonotype has just a few counts. The chain links TRBV12-3 or TRBV12-4 to TRBJ1-5, with TRBD1 as a possible D gene (5 bases). There are 17 residues in the CDR3. V was trimmed by 3 bases and J by 3 bases, leaving 18 bases between them. The CDR3 DNA follows: TGTGCCAGCAGTTTTATCGCTGGGCAGGGACTCAATCAGCCCCAGCATTTT. Its translation is CASSFIAGQGLNQPQHF.

There are a few counts of this clonotype. V is TRBV12-3 or TRBV12-4 and J is TRBJ1-6; D not resolved. The CDR3 is 13 amino acids. V was shortened by 3 bases and J by 6 bases, with 6 bases between the two germline ends. The CDR3 sequence is CASSFGPNSPLHF. The CDR3 DNA follows: TGTGCCAGCAGTTTCGGGCCTAATTCACCCCTCCACTTT.

The rearrangement links TRBV30 to TRBJ2-7; D assignment may be TRBD1 or TRBD2 (5 bases each). Germline CDR1 is GTSNPN and CDR2 is SVGIG (reference sequence). V was clipped by 6 bases and J by 7 bases, with 16 bases between them. This CDR3 spans 12 amino acids. CDR3 loop: CACRRGAWEQYF. CDR3 in DNA: TGTGCCTGCCGCCGGGGCGCGTGGGAGCAGTACTTC.

This chain joins TRBV12-3 or TRBV12-4 and TRBJ1-1; D remains unclear. CDR3 length: 14 amino acids. V was trimmed by 3 bases and J by 1 base, leaving 9 bases between them. The CDR3 bases are TGTGCCAGCAGTTTTCCAGTCGGGAACACTGAAGCTTTCTTT. It specifies CASSFPVGNTEAFF.

This clonotype was detected only a few times. CDR3: CSVRVGEPHQPQHF. DNA of the CDR3: TGCAGCGTTAGGGTCGGGGAGCCCCATCAGCCCCAGCATTTT. The rearrangement uses TRBV29-1 and TRBJ1-5; D is undetermined. Trimming stripped 5 bases from V and 5 bases from J, with 16 bases between. This CDR3 contains 14 residues. Germline CDR1 SQVTM, CDR2 ANQGSEA. The entire variable domain, with the rest obtained from reference TRBV29-1 and TRBJ1-5, is as follows: SAVISQKPSRDICQRGTSLTIQCQVDSQVTMMFWYRQQPGQSLTLIATANQGSEATYESGFVIDKFPISRPNLTFSTLTVSNMSPEDSSIYLCSVRVGEPHQPQHFGDGTRLSIL.

The V gene is TRBV12-3 or TRBV12-4, the J gene TRBJ2-3; the D gene is possibly TRBD2 (5 bases). The CDR3 contains 16 residues. The V gene lost 5 bases and the J gene lost 8 bases, with 23 bases spanning the gap. CDR3 amino acids: CASSNPRVGGGGTQYF. DNA for the CDR3: TGTGCCAGCAGTAACCCCCGTGTAGGTGGTGGAGGTACGCAGTATTTT.

The chain recombines TRBV4-2 with TRBJ1-1; D not resolved. CDR1 LGHNA and CDR2 YNFKEQ come from the germline V gene. Trimming took 0 bases from V and 10 from J, leaving 18 bases between them. The CDR3 spans 15 residues. DNA of the CDR3: TGTGCCAGCAGCCAAGATGAAGGGTTCCTCCCAAGAGCTTTCTTT. It translates to CASSQDEGFLPRAFF.

This chain uses TRBV5-1 with TRBJ2-7; D possibly corresponds to TRBD1 (5 bases). Germline V gives CDR1 SGHRS, CDR2 YFSETQ. V was pared by 2 bases and J by 2 bases, with 11 bases between. The CDR3 contains 14 residues. This CDR3 is CASSFSQDTYEQYF. The CDR3 coding sequence is TGCGCCAGCAGCTTCTCACAGGATACCTACGAGCAGTACTTC.

This chain links TRBV25-1 with TRBJ2-5, with D hard to call. From germline, CDR1 is MGHDK and CDR2 SYGVNS. This CDR3 has 13 residues. Trimming took 4 bases from V and 5 from J, leaving 11 bases between them. The CDR3, as DNA: TGTGCCAGCAGTGGAAGTCCGAGGGAGACCCAGTACTTC. This encodes CASSGSPRETQYF.

The chain couples TRBV5-1 to TRBJ1-1; weak D call: TRBD1 (6 bases). Deletions cut 7 bases from V and 0 bases from J, with 16 bases between. The CDR3 has 15 residues. Germline CDR1 is SGHRS and CDR2 is YFSETQ. The CDR3: CASHRTGGLNTEAFF. The CDR3 DNA reads TGCGCCAGCCATAGGACCGGGGGCCTGAACACTGAAGCTTTCTTT. Supplemented by reference TRBV5-1 and TRBJ1-1, the full variable domain reads KAGVTQTPRYLIKTRGQQVTLSCSPISGHRSVSWYQQTPGQGLQFLFEYFSETQRNKGNFPGRFSGRQFSNSRSEMNVSTLELGDSALYLCASHRTGGLNTEAFFGQGTRLTVV.

This clonotype was observed a handful of times. V usage is TRBV5-1 and J usage is TRBJ1-5; 9 bases fit TRBD1. CDR1 is SGHRS and CDR2 is YFSETQ in the germline V gene. Germline trimming cut 8 bases from V and 6 bases from J; bases unmatched to any gene: 9. The CDR3 has 14 amino acids. The CDR3: CASSTGGRFQPQHF. The DNA of the CDR3 is TGCGCCAGTTCAACAGGGGGCAGGTTTCAGCCCCAGCATTTT.

The V gene is TRBV4-1, the J gene TRBJ1-5; no reliable D call. The CDR3 covers 14 residues. The germline V gene has CDR1 MGHRA and CDR2 YSYEKL. V lost 0 bases, J lost 4 bases, and 7 bases lay in between. Here the CDR3 reads CASSQEVLNQPQHF. The CDR3 region has the DNA TGCGCCAGCAGCCAAGAGGTCCTAAATCAGCCCCAGCATTTT.

The count of this clonotype is one. V is TRBV7-2 and J is TRBJ1-3; D not certain. There are 15 residues in the CDR3. Germline CDR1 and CDR2: SGHTA and FQGNSA. Trimming removed 5 bases from V and 0 bases from J, with 11 bases in between. CDR3 region: CASSQPRYSGNTIYF. CDR3 nucleotide sequence: TGTGCCAGCAGCCAACCCAGATACTCTGGAAACACCATATATTTT. The complete variable domain, with remaining parts taken from reference TRBV7-2 and TRBJ1-3, reads GAGVSQSPSNKVTEKGKDVELRCDPISGHTALYWYRQSLGQGLEFLIYFQGNSAPDKSGLPSDRFSAERTGGSVSTLTIQRTQQEDSAVYLCASSQPRYSGNTIYFGEGSWLTVV.